The T cell receptor beta chain under discussion was sequenced for a study of Graves' ophthalmopathy and Graves' hyperthyroidism. In the study overall: Peripheral blood samples were taken at initial diagnosis, before any treatment.

The length of the CDR3 is 14 residues. With 6 bases removed from V and 0 bases from J, the gap between germline ends came to 11 bases. The germline V gene has CDR1 SGHVS and CDR2 FNYEAQ. RNA transcripts were the template, and TCR beta CDR3 regions were amplified from them. First-round RT-PCR relied on HTBI primers, and a second-round multiplex PCR came next. TCRdb itself ran the multiplex PCR reads through MiXCR, one entry per CDR3 protein. The profile shows 400,000 or so distinct CDR3 sequences, about a sixth of them singletons. Excluded: other autoimmune disease, uncontrolled infection, pregnancy or lactation. The diagnosis was founded upon clinical symptoms, serum thyroxine, TRAb, thyroid ultrasound and orbital computed tomography. From fresh peripheral blood, roughly 9.3 ml in volume, the PBMCs were obtained.

The chain joins TRBV7-6 to TRBJ2-5; the D gene is possibly TRBD2 (5 bases). This TCR was sampled from an adult woman with stable Graves' hyperthyroidism. What was sequenced was peripheral blood. Here the CDR3 reads CASSRREYQETQYF. CDR3 DNA: TGTGCCAGCAGTCGTAGGGAGTACCAAGAGACCCAGTACTTC.